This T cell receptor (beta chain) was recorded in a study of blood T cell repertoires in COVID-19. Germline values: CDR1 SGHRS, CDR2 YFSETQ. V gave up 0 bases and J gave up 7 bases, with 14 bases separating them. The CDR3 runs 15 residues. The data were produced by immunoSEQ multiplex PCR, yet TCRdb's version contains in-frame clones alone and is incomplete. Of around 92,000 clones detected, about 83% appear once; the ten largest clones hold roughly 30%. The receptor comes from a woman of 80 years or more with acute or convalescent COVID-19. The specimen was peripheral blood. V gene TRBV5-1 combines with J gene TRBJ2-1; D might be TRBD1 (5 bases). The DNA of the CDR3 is TGCGCCAGCAGCTTGGTAGGGGCCAAGGGAAATGAGCAGTTCTTC. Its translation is CASSLVGAKGNEQFF.